These 20 T cell receptor beta chains were all obtained from the same sample, sequenced in a study of blood T cells in healthy people across ages. It was with a sample-barcoded 5' primer and a J-beta primer mix that a second PCR of roughly 7 to 12 cycles was run. TCRdb recomputed calls from the 5' RACE reads with MiXCR, one row per CDR3 protein. The sample contains about 500,000 distinct CDR3 sequences, 24% of which appear only once. These same data were also listed under a study on T cells of mothers and their children.

Sequencing was done on a sample of blood. The receptors come from a boy aged 5-17 years in good health.

This clonotype turned up a few times. V and J are TRBV27 and TRBJ2-7; D could derive from TRBD1 or TRBD2 (5 bases each). This CDR3 spans 14 amino acids. Germline assignment: CDR1 MNHEY and CDR2 SMNVEV (reference sequence). V was cut by 5 bases and J by 6 bases, with 17 bases left in between. CDR3 residues: CASSLGGSWSEQYF. DNA for the CDR3: TGTGCCAGCAGTCTTGGGGGATCCTGGTCCGAGCAGTACTTC.

This chain connects TRBV27 to TRBJ2-7; 7 positions match TRBD2. The CDR3 totals 14 residues. Per germline, CDR1 MNHEY and CDR2 SMNVEV (reference sequence). V dropped 5 bases and J dropped 5; count of bases not matched to a gene: 9. CDR3 nucleotides: TGTGCCAGCAGTCCCCTCCTAGCGGTACACGAGCAGTACTTC. Its translation: CASSPLLAVHEQYF.

The V and J genes are TRBV15 and TRBJ2-5; D gene ambiguous. CDR1 is LNHNV and CDR2 is YYDKDF in the germline V gene (reference sequence). The CDR3 is 17 amino acids. V gave up 5 bases and J gave up 1 base, with 20 bases separating them. CDR3 in amino acids: CATSGVSPLSFQETQYF. The CDR3 DNA follows: TGTGCCACCAGCGGGGTCAGCCCATTATCTTTCCAAGAGACCCAGTACTTC.

The chain uses TRBV10-2 and TRBJ2-3; D uncertain. This CDR3 has 12 residues. V lost 3 bases and J 5 bases, leaving 6 bases between the germline ends. Germline CDR1 is WSHSY and CDR2 is SAAADI. Here the CDR3 reads CASSEARDTQYF. Written as DNA, the CDR3 is TGCGCCAGCAGTGAAGCGCGAGATACGCAGTATTTT.

This clonotype appeared a single time. The rearrangement links TRBV12-3 or TRBV12-4 to TRBJ2-1, with TRBD1 matching 12 bases. The CDR3 is made up of 16 amino acids. The ends lost 4 bases at V and 4 bases at J; junction bases unmatched: 5. The CDR3 sequence is CASSSGTGGKYNEQFF. The CDR3 nucleotides read TGTGCCAGCAGTTCCGGGACAGGGGGCAAATACAATGAGCAGTTCTTC.

This clonotype was picked up one time. The CDR3 here is CSARGTSGRAYNEQFF. The CDR3 DNA reads as TGCAGTGCTAGAGGGACTAGCGGGAGGGCTTACAATGAGCAGTTCTTC. J is TRBJ2-1 and V is TRBV20-1; TRBD2 matches 15 bases. CDR1 and CDR2 (germline): DFQATT, SNEGSKA (reference sequence). The CDR3 runs 16 residues. The junction had 2 bases not matched to a gene; V was cut back by 1 base and J by 4 bases.

The chain uses TRBV9 and TRBJ2-1; the D gene is possibly TRBD1 (5 bases). The CDR3 has 14 amino acids. Trimming removed 0 bases at V and 16 bases at J, with 20 bases between. Germline CDR1 and CDR2: SGDLS and YYNGEE. The CDR3 DNA follows: TGTGCCAGCAGCGTAGAAGGGGCACGATCCCCAGTCTTCTTC. This encodes CASSVEGARSPVFF.

This chain connects TRBV29-1 to TRBJ1-2, with D tentatively TRBD1 (5 bases). The V gene lost 6 bases and the J gene lost 8 bases, with 16 bases spanning the gap. The CDR3 loop spans 12 amino acids. Per germline, CDR1 SQVTM and CDR2 ANQGSEA. The CDR3 region has the DNA TGCAGCGTGGGGCTGGACTGGATGGGCTACACCTTC. This gives the protein CSVGLDWMGYTF.

This chain joins TRBV9 and TRBJ2-3; D not resolved. Trimming removed 2 bases from V and 4 bases from J, with 8 bases in between. There are 13 residues in the CDR3. The V gene's germline CDR1 is SGDLS and CDR2 YYNGEE. In DNA, the CDR3 is TGTGCCAGCAGCGTTGGTGATGCAGATACGCAGTATTTT. Residues: CASSVGDADTQYF.

The table lists this clonotype with a few counts. This rearrangement joins TRBV7-8 to TRBJ2-1; possibly TRBD1 or TRBD2 for D (5 bases each). V was pared by 6 bases and J by 4 bases, with 16 bases between. The length of the CDR3 is 15 residues. Germline assignment: CDR1 SGHVS and CDR2 FQNEAQ. CDR3 in amino acids: CASSYGRGRYNEQFF. The CDR3 DNA sequence: TGTGCCAGCAGTTATGGACGGGGACGATACAATGAGCAGTTCTTC.

The DNA for the CDR3 is TGTGCCAGCAGCCTCCGCCGGGCGGGGAACACCGGGGAGCTGTTTTTT. Protein sequence: CASSLRRAGNTGELFF. The chain combines TRBV7-3 with TRBJ2-2, with a possible D match to TRBD2 (5 bases). The CDR3 totals 16 residues. V gave up 5 bases and J gave up 1 base, with 14 bases separating them. The germline V gene has CDR1 SGHTA and CDR2 FQGTGA.

In DNA, the CDR3 is TGTGCCAGCAGTAGCGGGGGGGTCTCCTACGAGCAGTACTTC. This codes for CASSSGGVSYEQYF. The V gene is TRBV6-5, the J gene TRBJ2-7, with 10 positions matching TRBD2. From germline, CDR1 is MNHEY and CDR2 SVGAGI. This CDR3 spans 14 amino acids. V was clipped by 5 bases and J by 0 bases; unmatched bases: 1.

The chain recombines TRBV5-1 with TRBJ1-3, with 9 bases identical to TRBD1. V lost 3 bases, J lost 7 bases, and 11 bases stayed unmatched. From germline, CDR1 is SGHRS and CDR2 YFSETQ. The CDR3 contains 16 residues. CDR3 in amino acids: CASSSPGTGSLNTIYF. The CDR3 nucleotides read TGCGCCAGCAGCTCCCCAGGGACAGGGTCGTTGAACACCATATATTTT.

This clonotype turned up a few times. CDR3: CASGRGGASYNEQFF. DNA of the CDR3: TGCGCCAGCGGTCGAGGGGGGGCGTCCTACAATGAGCAGTTCTTC. The chain employs TRBV4-3 and TRBJ2-1; maybe TRBD2 (7 bases). The CDR3 loop spans 15 amino acids. Deletions cut 8 bases from V and 1 base from J, with 15 bases between. Germline values: CDR1 LGHNA, CDR2 YSLEER.

The V call is TRBV21-1, the J call TRBJ2-7; the table assigns TRBD1, which was not confirmed against the DNA. TRBV21-1 is a listed pseudogene. The CDR3 is 18 residues long. The CDR3 bases are TGTGCCAGCAGCAAATGCGAACAGGGAGAGATTTTCCCCTACGAGCAGTACTTC. Residues: CASSKCEQGEIFPYEQYF.

The chain uses TRBV21-1 and TRBJ2-5; the D call in the table, TRBD2, was not verified against the DNA. TRBV21-1 is listed as a pseudogene. There are 16 residues in the CDR3. CDR3 in amino acids: CASSRGLAVTQETQYF. Written as DNA, the CDR3 is TGTGCCAGCAGCAGGGGACTAGCGGTTACTCAAGAGACCCAGTACTTC.

The chain is built from TRBV13 and TRBJ2-3; TRBD1 matches at 7 bases. CDR1 and CDR2 (germline): PRHDT, FYEKMQ (reference sequence). The CDR3 covers 15 residues. V lost 6 bases to trimming and J lost 6 bases; unmatched junction nucleotides: 12. DNA for the CDR3: TGTGCCAGCAGTTCGAGACAGGGCCGGAAGGATACGCAGTATTTT. Translated: CASSSRQGRKDTQYF. The full variable domain, its missing parts supplied by reference TRBV13 and TRBJ2-3, is AAGVIQSPRHLIKEKRETATLKCYPIPRHDTVYWYQQGPGQDPQFLISFYEKMQSDKGSIPDRFSAQQFSDYHSELNMSSLELGDSALYFCASSSRQGRKDTQYFGPGTRLTVL.

CDR3 coding DNA: TGTGCCATCAGTGTCTACGAACCGGGTCAAGAGACCCAGTACTTC. Protein product: CAISVYEPGQETQYF. The V gene is TRBV10-3, the J gene TRBJ2-5; no clear D gene. CDR1 and CDR2 from the germline V gene are ENHRY and SYGVKD. V gave up 4 bases and J gave up 2 bases, with 14 bases separating them. The CDR3 is made up of 15 amino acids.

The rearrangement links TRBV18 to TRBJ2-7; D not resolved. CDR1 and CDR2 from the germline V gene are KGHSH and LQKENI. With 2 bases removed from V and 2 bases from J, the gap between germline ends came to 7 bases. This CDR3 is built from 13 residues. Here the CDR3 DNA reads TGTGCCAGCTCACCAGATCTAGCCTACGAGCAGTACTTC. Translated, it gives CASSPDLAYEQYF.

V usage is TRBV20-1 and J usage is TRBJ2-2; no definite D call. Per germline, CDR1 DFQATT and CDR2 SNEGSKA (reference sequence). The CDR3 sequence is 14 residues long. V lost 5 bases, J lost 6 bases, and 16 bases lay in between. The CDR3 here is CSAGYAVGPGELFF. Here the CDR3 DNA reads TGCAGTGCTGGTTATGCCGTAGGGCCCGGGGAGCTGTTTTTT.